Sequencing of this T cell receptor (beta chain) was carried out in a study of blood T cell repertoires in COVID-19. Study information: Specimens from acute and convalescent COVID-19 originated in the United States, Italy and Spain. PBMCs, B-cell-depleted T cells, or T cells provided the cDNA or gDNA that made up the material.

Original processing methods: Quantification of nucleated cells was approximated via reference gene primer amplification. The table came from immunoSEQ multiplex PCR; TCRdb's copy has only in-frame clones and leaves some out. V, J and clone size reflect that table, while D and trimming were determined from the DNA. The table lists 50,000 to 60,000 clones, roughly four fifths of them singletons. V lost 2 bases and J lost 0, with 14 bases in between. Germline CDR1 reads ENHRY; CDR2 reads SYGVKD. The CDR3 sequence is 17 residues long. Specimen: peripheral blood. The chain carries TRBV10-3 and TRBJ1-5; D is undetermined. The clonotype comes from a human donor in a cohort sampled during active or convalescent COVID-19. This CDR3 is CAISEHGSDYSNQPQHF. The CDR3 DNA reads as TGTGCCATCAGTGAGCATGGCAGCGACTATAGCAATCAGCCCCAGCATTTT.